This T cell receptor beta chain is from a study of shared clonotypes between healthy human individuals. Study-wide results and limits: Four donors shared around 5.1% of their naive CD4 clonotypes. Clonotype sharing among the donors was expected to vary with sequencing depth. Some clonotypes were shared by all four sorted-subset donors, while others were not shared. The non-shared ones had lower generation probabilities than the shared ones.

Regarding this clone: Its specificity is not known.

From germline, CDR1 is LNHDA and CDR2 SQIVND (reference sequence). CDR3 length equals 17 residues. With 3 bases removed from V and 0 bases from J, the gap between germline ends came to 15 bases. The assay was run at deep level. Here immunoSEQ multiplex PCR was the method, and the copy in TCRdb shows in-frame clones only, minus some. Of some 2,500,000 clones in the sample, 93% were seen once. This receptor was obtained from a man between 18 and 29 years old in good health. Some clones in this sample may be carry-over from other donors' samples. The chain carries TRBV19 and TRBJ1-5, with D maybe TRBD1 (5 bases). Sequencing was done on a sample of naive CD4+ T cells from PBMCs. The subset here: CD45RA+ positively selected. CDR3 in DNA: TGTGCCAGTAGTATGGTCAGGGCTGGAGGTAGCAATCAGCCCCAGCATTTT. This sequence encodes CASSMVRAGGSNQPQHF.